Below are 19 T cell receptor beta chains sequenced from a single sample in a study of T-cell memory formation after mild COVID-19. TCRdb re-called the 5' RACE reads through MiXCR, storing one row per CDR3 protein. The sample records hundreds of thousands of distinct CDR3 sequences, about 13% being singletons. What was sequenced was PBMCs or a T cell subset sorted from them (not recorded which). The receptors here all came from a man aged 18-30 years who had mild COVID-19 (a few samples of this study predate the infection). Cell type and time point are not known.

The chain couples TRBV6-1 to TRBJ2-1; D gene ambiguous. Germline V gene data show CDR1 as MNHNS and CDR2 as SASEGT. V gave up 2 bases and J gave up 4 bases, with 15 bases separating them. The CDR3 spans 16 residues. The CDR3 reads CASSERPGRIYNEQFF. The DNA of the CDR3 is TGTGCCAGCAGTGAAAGGCCTGGACGGATTTACAATGAGCAGTTCTTC.

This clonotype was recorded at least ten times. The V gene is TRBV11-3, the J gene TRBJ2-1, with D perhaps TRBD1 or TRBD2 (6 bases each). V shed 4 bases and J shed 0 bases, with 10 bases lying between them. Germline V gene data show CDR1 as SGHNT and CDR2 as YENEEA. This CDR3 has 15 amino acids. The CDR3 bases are TGTGCCAGCAGCTCATCGGGGGCCTCCTACAATGAGCAGTTCTTC. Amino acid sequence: CASSSSGASYNEQFF.

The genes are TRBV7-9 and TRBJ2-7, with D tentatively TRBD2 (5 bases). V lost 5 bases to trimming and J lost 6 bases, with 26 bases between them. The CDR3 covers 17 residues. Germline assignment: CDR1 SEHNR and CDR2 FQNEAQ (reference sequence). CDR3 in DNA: TGTGCCAGCAGCCCCCTGAGGGCCGACCCACGGGTTGGCGAGCAGTACGTC. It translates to CASSPLRADPRVGEQYV.

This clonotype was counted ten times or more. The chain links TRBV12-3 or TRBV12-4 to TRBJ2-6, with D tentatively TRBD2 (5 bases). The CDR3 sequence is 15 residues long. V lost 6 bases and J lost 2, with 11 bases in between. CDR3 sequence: CASSRDGAGANVLTF. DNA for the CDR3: TGTGCCAGCAGCCGGGATGGAGCTGGGGCCAACGTCCTGACTTTC.

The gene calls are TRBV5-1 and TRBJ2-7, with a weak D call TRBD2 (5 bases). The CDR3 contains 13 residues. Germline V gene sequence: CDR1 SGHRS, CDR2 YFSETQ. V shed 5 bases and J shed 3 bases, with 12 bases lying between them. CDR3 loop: CASRVRAGYEQYF. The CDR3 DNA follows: TGCGCCAGCAGGGTGAGGGCCGGCTACGAGCAGTACTTC.

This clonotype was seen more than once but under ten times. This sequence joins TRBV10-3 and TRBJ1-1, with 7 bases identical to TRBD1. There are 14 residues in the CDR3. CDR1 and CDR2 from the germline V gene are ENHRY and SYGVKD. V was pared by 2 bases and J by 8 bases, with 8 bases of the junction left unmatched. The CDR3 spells CAISEKGTVTEAFF. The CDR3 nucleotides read TGTGCCATCAGTGAGAAGGGGACAGTTACGGAAGCTTTCTTT.

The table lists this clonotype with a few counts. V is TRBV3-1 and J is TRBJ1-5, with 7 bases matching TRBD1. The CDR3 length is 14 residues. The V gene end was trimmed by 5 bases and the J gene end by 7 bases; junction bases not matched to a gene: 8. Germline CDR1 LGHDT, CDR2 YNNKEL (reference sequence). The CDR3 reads CASSETGTRQPQHF. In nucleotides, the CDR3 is TGTGCCAGCAGCGAGACAGGGACGCGGCAGCCCCAGCATTTT.

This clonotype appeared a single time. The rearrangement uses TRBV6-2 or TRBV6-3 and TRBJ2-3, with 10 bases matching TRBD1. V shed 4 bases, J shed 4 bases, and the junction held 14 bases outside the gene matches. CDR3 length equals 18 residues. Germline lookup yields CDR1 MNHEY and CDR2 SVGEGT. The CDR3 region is CASSSSPGQGSGADTQYF. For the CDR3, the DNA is TGTGCCAGCAGTTCCTCTCCGGGACAGGGGTCCGGAGCAGATACGCAGTATTTT.

Written as DNA, the CDR3 is TGCGCCAGCAGCGGTGACAGTGGGGACGGCTACACCTTC. This encodes CASSGDSGDGYTF. This chain links TRBV5-1 with TRBJ1-2, with a tentative D call TRBD1 (5 bases). CDR1 is SGHRS, CDR2 YFSETQ, per germline. The CDR3 extends over 13 amino acids. Trimming left V 4 bases short and J 8 bases short, with 15 bases between. The entire variable domain, with the rest obtained from reference TRBV5-1 and TRBJ1-2, is as follows: KAGVTQTPRYLIKTRGQQVTLSCSPISGHRSVSWYQQTPGQGLQFLFEYFSETQRNKGNFPGRFSGRQFSNSRSEMNVSTLELGDSALYLCASSGDSGDGYTFGSGTRLTVV.

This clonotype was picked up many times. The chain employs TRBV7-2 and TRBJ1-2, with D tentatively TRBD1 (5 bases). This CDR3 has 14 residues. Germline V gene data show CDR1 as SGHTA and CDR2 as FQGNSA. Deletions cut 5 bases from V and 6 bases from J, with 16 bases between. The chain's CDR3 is CASSPPGVDNGYTF. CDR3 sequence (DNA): TGTGCCAGCAGCCCCCCCGGCGTGGACAATGGCTACACCTTC.

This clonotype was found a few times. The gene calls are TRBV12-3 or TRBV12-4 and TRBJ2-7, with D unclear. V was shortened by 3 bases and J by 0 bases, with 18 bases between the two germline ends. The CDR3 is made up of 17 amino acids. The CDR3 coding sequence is TGTGCCAGCAGTTTCACTGAGACCAGTTCGCGCTCCTACGAGCAGTACTTC. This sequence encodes CASSFTETSSRSYEQYF.

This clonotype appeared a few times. CDR3 sequence: CASSHSGGAWEQYF. CDR3 DNA: TGTGCCAGCAGTCACAGCGGGGGGGCCTGGGAGCAGTACTTC. The V and J genes are TRBV12-3 or TRBV12-4 and TRBJ2-7; 10 bases are shared with TRBD2. J gave up 7 bases and V 5 bases, and 8 bases lay outside the gene matches. The CDR3 runs to 14 residues.

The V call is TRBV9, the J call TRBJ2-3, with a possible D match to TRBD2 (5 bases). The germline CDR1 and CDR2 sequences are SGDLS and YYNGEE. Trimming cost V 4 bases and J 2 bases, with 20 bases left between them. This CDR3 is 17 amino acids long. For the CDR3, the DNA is TGTGCCAGCAGCCTTAACGGGGAGCTCCTTAACACAGATACGCAGTATTTT. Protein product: CASSLNGELLNTDTQYF.

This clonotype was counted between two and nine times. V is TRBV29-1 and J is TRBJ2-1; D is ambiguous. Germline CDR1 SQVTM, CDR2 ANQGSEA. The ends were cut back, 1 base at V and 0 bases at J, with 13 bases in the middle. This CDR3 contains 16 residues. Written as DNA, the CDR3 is TGCAGCGTTGAAGGGGTTGACCCGGACTCCTACAATGAGCAGTTCTTC. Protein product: CSVEGVDPDSYNEQFF.

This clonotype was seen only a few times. Here the CDR3 reads CASSSEDRGLETQYF. CDR3 DNA: TGTGCCAGCAGCAGTGAGGACAGGGGGCTAGAGACCCAGTACTTC. The rearrangement uses TRBV7-6 and TRBJ2-5, with TRBD1 matching 11 bases. V trimming: 5 bases; J trimming: 4 bases; junction bases outside the gene matches: 6. This CDR3 comprises 15 residues. Germline loops: CDR1 SGHVS, CDR2 FNYEAQ.

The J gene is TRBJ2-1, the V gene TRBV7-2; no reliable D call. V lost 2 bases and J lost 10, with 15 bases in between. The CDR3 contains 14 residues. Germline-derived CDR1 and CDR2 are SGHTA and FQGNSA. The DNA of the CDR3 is TGTGCCAGCAGCTTATCCCCAGCGAAGCAGGAGCAGTTCTTC. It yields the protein CASSLSPAKQEQFF.

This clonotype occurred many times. The DNA for the CDR3 is TGTGCCAGCAGCCGAAACCTAGCGGCGAACACCGGGGAGCTGTTTTTT. Protein: CASSRNLAANTGELFF. The chain combines TRBV6-5 with TRBJ2-2; 7 bases map to TRBD2. CDR1 MNHEY and CDR2 SVGAGI come from the germline V gene. V trimming: 6 bases; J trimming: 0 bases; junction bases outside the gene matches: 7. The CDR3 extends over 16 amino acids.

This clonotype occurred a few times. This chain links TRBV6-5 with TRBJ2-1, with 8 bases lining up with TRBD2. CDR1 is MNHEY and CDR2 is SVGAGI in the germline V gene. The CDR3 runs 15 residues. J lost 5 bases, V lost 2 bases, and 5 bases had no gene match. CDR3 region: CASSYLSGEDNEQFF. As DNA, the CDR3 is TGTGCCAGCAGTTACCTTAGCGGGGAGGACAATGAGCAGTTCTTC.

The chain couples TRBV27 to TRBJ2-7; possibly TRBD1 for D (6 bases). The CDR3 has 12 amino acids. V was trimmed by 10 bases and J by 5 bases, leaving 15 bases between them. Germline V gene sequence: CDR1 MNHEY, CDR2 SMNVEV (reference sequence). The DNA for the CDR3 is TGTGCCACCAACAGGGTTTTCAACGAGCAGTACTTC. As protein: CATNRVFNEQYF.